This T cell receptor (beta chain) derives from a study of T cell repertoires in cytomegalovirus infection. At the level of the study: Public TCR beta signatures marked donors with CMV infection and the matching HLA.

TCRdb used MiXCR to reprocess the reads, holding one entry per CDR3 protein. The data show some 800,000 distinct CDR3 sequences, over 25% seen once. About this clonotype itself: The antigen remains undetermined.

The TCR originated in a human donor in good health (CMV status not recorded). Some clones in this sample may be carry-over from other donors' samples. Sequenced here: cultured CD8+ T cells from PBMCs, sampled from culture after CMV antigen stimulation.

In DNA form, the CDR3 reads TGTGCCAGTAGTACACTAGGGGTGTCCACAGATACGCAGTATTTT. Protein sequence: CASSTLGVSTDTQYF. This chain connects TRBV19 to TRBJ2-3, with D perhaps TRBD1 or TRBD2 (5 bases each). The V gene lost 4 bases and the J gene lost 2 bases, with 13 bases spanning the gap. The CDR3 sequence is 15 residues long. Germline V gene lookup returns CDR1 LNHDA and CDR2 SQIVND (reference sequence).